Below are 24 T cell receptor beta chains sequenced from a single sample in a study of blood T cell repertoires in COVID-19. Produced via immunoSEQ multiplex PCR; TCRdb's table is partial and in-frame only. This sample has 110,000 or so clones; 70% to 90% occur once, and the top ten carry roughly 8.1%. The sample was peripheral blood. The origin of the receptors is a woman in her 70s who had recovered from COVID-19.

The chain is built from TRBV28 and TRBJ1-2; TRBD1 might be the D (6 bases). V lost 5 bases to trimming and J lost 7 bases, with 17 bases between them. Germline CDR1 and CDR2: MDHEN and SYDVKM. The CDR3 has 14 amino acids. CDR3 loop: CASSPTGGLGGYTF. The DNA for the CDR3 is TGTGCCAGCAGTCCGACCGGGGGGCTGGGTGGCTACACCTTC.

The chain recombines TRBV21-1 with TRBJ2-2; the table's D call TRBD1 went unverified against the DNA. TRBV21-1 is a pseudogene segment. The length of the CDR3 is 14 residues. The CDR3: CASSSYRETGELFF. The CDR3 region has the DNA TGTGCCAGCAGCTCCTACAGGGAAACCGGGGAGCTGTTTTTT.

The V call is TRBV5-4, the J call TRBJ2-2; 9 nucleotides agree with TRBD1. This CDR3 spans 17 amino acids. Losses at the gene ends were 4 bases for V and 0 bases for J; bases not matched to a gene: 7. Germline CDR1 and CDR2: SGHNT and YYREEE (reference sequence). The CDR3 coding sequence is TGTGCCAGCAGCCCACCCGGGACAGGGTCGAACACCGGGGAGCTGTTTTTT. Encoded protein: CASSPPGTGSNTGELFF. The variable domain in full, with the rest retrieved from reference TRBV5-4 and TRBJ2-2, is ETGVTQSPTHLIKTRGQQVTLRCSSQSGHNTVSWYQQALGQGPQFIFQYYREEENGRGNFPPRFSGLQFPNYSSELNVNALELDDSALYLCASSPPGTGSNTGELFFGEGSRLTVL.

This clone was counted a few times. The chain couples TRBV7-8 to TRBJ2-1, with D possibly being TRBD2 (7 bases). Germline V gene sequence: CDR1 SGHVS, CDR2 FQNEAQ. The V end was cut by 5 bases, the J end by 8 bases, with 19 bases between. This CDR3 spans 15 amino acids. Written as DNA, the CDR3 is TGTGCCAGCAGCCCTCGCTGGGGGGGCATCGATGAGCAGTTCTTC. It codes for CASSPRWGGIDEQFF. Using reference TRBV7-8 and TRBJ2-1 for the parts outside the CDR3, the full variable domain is GAGVSQSPRYKVAKRGQDVALRCDPISGHVSLFWYQQALGQGPEFLTYFQNEAQLDKSGLPSDRFFAERPEGSVSTLKIQRTQQEDSAVYLCASSPRWGGIDEQFFGPGTRLTVL.

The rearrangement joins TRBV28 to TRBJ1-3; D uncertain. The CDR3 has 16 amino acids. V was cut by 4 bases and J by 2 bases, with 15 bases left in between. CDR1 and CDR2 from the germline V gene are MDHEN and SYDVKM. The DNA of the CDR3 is TGTGCCAGCAGTTCCCAGGCAGGTTTAGCTGGAAACACCATATATTTT. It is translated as CASSSQAGLAGNTIYF.

The CDR3 DNA sequence: TGTGCCAGCAGCTCCCGGGACAGGACCTACGAGCAGTACTTC. It codes for CASSSRDRTYEQYF. V gene TRBV7-2 combines with J gene TRBJ2-7; TRBD1 matches 8 bases. With V trimmed by 4 bases and J by 2 bases, 4 bases remained unmatched. From germline, CDR1 is SGHTA and CDR2 FQGNSA. There are 14 residues in the CDR3.

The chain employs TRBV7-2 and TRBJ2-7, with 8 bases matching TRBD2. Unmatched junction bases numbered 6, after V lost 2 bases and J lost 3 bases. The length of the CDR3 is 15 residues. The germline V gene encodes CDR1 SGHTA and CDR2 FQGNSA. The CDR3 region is CASSLWSREDYEQYF. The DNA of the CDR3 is TGTGCCAGCAGCTTATGGTCGCGGGAGGACTACGAGCAGTACTTC.

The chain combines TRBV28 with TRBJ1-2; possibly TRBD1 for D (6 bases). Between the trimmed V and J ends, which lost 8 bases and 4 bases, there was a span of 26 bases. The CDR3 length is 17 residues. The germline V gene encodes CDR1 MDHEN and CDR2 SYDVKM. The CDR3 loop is CASVGEGAVDSLYGYTF. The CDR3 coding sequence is TGTGCCAGCGTGGGCGAAGGAGCCGTGGACAGCCTCTATGGCTACACCTTC.

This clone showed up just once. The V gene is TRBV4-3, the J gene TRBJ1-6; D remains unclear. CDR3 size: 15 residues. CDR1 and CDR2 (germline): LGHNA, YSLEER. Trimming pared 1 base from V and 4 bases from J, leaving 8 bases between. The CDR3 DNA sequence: TGCGCCAGCAGCCAAGGAAGAGTGTATAATTCACCCCTCCACTTT. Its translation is CASSQGRVYNSPLHF.

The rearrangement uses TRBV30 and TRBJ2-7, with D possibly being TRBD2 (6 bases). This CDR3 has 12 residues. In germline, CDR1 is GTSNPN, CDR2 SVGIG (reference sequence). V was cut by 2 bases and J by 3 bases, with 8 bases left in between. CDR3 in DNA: TGTGCCTGGAGTCCCGGGGGCTACGAGCAGTACTTC. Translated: CAWSPGGYEQYF. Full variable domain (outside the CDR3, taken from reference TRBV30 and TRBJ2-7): SQTIHQWPATLVQPVGSPLSLECTVEGTSNPNLYWYRQAAGRGLQLLFYSVGIGQISSEVPQNLSASRPQDRQFILSSKKLLLSDSGFYLCAWSPGGYEQYFGPGTRLTVT.

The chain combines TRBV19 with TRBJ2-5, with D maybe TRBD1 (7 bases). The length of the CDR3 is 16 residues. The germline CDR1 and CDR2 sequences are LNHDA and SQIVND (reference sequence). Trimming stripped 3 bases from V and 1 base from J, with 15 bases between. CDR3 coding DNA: TGTGCCAGTAGTATGAGTAGGAGGGGGCTCCAAGAGACCCAGTACTTC. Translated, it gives CASSMSRRGLQETQYF.

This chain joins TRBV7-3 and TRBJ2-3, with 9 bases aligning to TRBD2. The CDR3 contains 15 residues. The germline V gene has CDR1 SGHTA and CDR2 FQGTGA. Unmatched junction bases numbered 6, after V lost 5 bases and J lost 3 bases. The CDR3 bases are TGTGCCAGCAGCAGATTAGCGGGGGCTACAGATACGCAGTATTTT. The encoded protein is CASSRLAGATDTQYF.

The CDR3 DNA reads as TGTGCCAGCAGCCGGACTAGCACGTCCTACGAGCAGTACTTC. It specifies CASSRTSTSYEQYF. The J gene is TRBJ2-7, the V gene TRBV3-1 (or the pseudogene TRBV3-2); 8 bases map to TRBD2. The CDR3 runs to 14 residues. Trimming cost V 4 bases and J 1 base; bases outside gene matches: 3. The germline V gene encodes CDR1 LGHDT and CDR2 YNNKEL (reference sequence).

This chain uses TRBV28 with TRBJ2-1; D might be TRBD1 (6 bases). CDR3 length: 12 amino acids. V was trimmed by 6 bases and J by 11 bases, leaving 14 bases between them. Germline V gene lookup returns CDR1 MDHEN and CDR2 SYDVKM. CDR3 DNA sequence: TGTGCCAGCAGACAGGGAACAGGACAGCAGTTCTTC. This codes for CASRQGTGQQFF.

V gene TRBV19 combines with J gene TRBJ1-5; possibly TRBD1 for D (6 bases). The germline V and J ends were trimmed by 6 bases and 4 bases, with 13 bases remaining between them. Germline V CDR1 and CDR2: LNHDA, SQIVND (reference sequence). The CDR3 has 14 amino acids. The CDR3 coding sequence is TGTGCCAGTAGCCCCCCCAGGGGAAATCAGCCCCAGCATTTT. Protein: CASSPPRGNQPQHF.

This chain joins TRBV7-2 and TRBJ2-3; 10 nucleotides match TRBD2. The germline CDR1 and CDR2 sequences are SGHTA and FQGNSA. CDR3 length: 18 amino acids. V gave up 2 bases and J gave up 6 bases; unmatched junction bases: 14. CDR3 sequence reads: CASSLLGSAGGRRDTQYF. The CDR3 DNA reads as TGTGCCAGCAGCTTACTGGGCTCAGCGGGGGGGCGAAGGGATACGCAGTATTTT.

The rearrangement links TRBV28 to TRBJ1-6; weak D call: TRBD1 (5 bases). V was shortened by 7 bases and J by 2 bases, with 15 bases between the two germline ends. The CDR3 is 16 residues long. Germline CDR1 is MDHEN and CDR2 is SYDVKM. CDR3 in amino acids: CASTRAPGTYNSPLHF. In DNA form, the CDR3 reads TGTGCCAGCACCCGGGCCCCAGGGACCTATAATTCACCCCTCCACTTT. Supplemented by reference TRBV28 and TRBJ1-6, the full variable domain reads DVKVTQSSRYLVKRTGEKVFLECVQDMDHENMFWYRQDPGLGLRLIYFSYDVKMKEKGDIPEGYSVSREKKERFSLILESASTNQTSMYLCASTRAPGTYNSPLHFGNGTRLTVT.

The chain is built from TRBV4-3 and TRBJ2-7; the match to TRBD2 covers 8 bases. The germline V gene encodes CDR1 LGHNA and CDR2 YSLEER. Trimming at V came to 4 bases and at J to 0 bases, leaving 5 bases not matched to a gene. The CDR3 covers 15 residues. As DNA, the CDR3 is TGCGCCAGCAGCCGAACTAGCGGCCTCTCCTACGAGCAGTACTTC. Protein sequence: CASSRTSGLSYEQYF.

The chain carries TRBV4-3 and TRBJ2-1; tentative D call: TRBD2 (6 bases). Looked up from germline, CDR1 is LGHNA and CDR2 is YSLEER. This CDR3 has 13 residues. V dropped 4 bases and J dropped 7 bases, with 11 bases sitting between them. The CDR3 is CASSRGLRNEQFF. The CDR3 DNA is TGCGCCAGCAGCCGAGGACTAAGGAATGAGCAGTTCTTC.

The CDR3, as DNA: TGCAGCCTAAGGGGACTAGCGGGGCGGGATACGCAGTATTTT. It translates to CSLRGLAGRDTQYF. This chain links TRBV29-1 with TRBJ2-3; 13 bases are a match to TRBD2. Looked up from germline, CDR1 is SQVTM and CDR2 is ANQGSEA. The CDR3 covers 14 residues. Trimming cost V 8 bases and J 6 bases; bases outside gene matches: 8.

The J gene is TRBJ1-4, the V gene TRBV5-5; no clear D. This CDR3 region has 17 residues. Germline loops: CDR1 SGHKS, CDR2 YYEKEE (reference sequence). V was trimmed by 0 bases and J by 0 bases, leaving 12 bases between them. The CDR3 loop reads CASSLGYGLATNEKLFF. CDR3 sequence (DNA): TGTGCCAGCAGCTTGGGGTACGGACTTGCAACTAATGAAAAACTGTTTTTT. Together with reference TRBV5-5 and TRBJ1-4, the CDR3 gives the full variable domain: DAGVTQSPTHLIKTRGQQVTLRCSPISGHKSVSWYQQVLGQGPQFIFQYYEKEERGRGNFPDRFSARQFPNYSSELNVNALLLGDSALYLCASSLGYGLATNEKLFFGSGTQLSVL.

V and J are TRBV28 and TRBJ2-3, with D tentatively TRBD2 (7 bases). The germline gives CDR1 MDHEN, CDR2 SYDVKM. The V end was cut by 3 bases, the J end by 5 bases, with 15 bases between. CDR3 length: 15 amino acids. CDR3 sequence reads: CASSFPGRGGDTQYF. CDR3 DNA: TGTGCCAGCAGTTTCCCCGGTAGGGGGGGAGATACGCAGTATTTT.

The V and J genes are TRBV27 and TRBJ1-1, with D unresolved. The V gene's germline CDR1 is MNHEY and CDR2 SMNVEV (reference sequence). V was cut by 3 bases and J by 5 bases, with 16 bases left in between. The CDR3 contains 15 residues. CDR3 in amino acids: CASSLARTGNTEAFF. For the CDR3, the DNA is TGTGCCAGCAGTTTGGCTCGGACGGGGAATACTGAAGCTTTCTTT.

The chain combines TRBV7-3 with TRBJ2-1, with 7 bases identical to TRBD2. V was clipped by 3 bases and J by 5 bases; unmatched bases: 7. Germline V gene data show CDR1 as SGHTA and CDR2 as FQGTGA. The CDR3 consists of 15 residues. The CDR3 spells CASSFGLAANNEQFF. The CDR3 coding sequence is TGTGCCAGCAGCTTTGGTCTAGCGGCAAACAATGAGCAGTTCTTC.